The T cell receptor beta chain under discussion was sequenced for a study of blood T cell repertoires in COVID-19. Study at large: Collection of acute and convalescent COVID-19 samples took place in the United States, Italy and Spain. Sample material is recorded as cDNA or gDNA derived from T cells, B-cell-depleted T cells, or PBMCs.

Original analysis: By means of reference gene primer amplification, nucleated cell counts were estimated. The data were produced by immunoSEQ multiplex PCR, yet TCRdb's version contains in-frame clones alone and is incomplete. D and trimming come from the DNA, and the V and J calls and clone size come from that table. Here the sample spans 180,000 or so clones, approximately 90% being singletons. Per the germline V gene, CDR1 is LGHNA and CDR2 is YNFKEQ. V was shortened by 3 bases and J by 1 base, with 9 bases between the two germline ends. The CDR3 is made up of 14 amino acids. The receptor was derived from a man between 18 and 35 years old with acute or convalescent COVID-19. Sequences were obtained from peripheral blood. The rearrangement joins TRBV4-2 to TRBJ2-5, with D perhaps matching TRBD1 (7 bases). The CDR3 region has the DNA TGTGCCAGCAGCCAGCGGGACAGCCAAGAGACCCAGTACTTC. Translating it yields CASSQRDSQETQYF.